Listed below are T cell receptor beta chains from one sample, sequenced in a study of Ad26.COV2.S vaccination and SARS-CoV-2 variants. TCRdb's copy holds only in-frame clones and misses some; the assay was immunoSEQ multiplex PCR. In the table there are around 450,000 clones, nearly 90% of which are singletons. The sequences come from peripheral blood, collected in a trial of Ad26.COV2.S vaccine versus placebo. The receptors originated from a person aged 18-65 years who received the Ad26.COV2.S COVID-19 vaccine or a placebo. Each CDR3 is given without its conserved first and last residue.

V: TRBV10-3; J: TRBJ2-5; CDR3: AIRRKDIEETQY
V: TRBV11-2; J: TRBJ1-1; CDR3: ASSLVRVPPS
V: TRBV7-8; J: TRBJ2-1; CDR3: ASSPRGNRDFDNEQF
V: TRBV6-5; J: TRBJ2-3; CDR3: ASTSVVADTQY
V: TRBV4-3; J: TRBJ1-6; CDR3: ASSQGSANLVSPLH
V: TRBV7-3; J: TRBJ2-6; CDR3: ASSQQGPIANVLT
V: TRBV19; J: TRBJ2-7; CDR3: ASSPRWVLPSSYEQY
V: TRBV4-3; J: TRBJ2-7; CDR3: ASSHKTGALSGEQY
V: TRBV5-1; J: TRBJ1-3; CDR3: ASSLGTAGNTIY
V: TRBV6-5; J: TRBJ1-2; CDR3: ASSYTGNYGYT
V: TRBV9; J: TRBJ2-5; CDR3: ASSVGGARETQY
V: TRBV20-1; J: TRBJ2-5; CDR3: SASLPKRGQETQY
V: TRBV2; J: TRBJ2-1; CDR3: ASAWGPSTYEQF
V: TRBV6-6; J: TRBJ2-1; CDR3: ASIQGLASNEQF
V: TRBV28; J: TRBJ2-7; CDR3: ASSPATGEQY
V: TRBV9; J: TRBJ2-5; CDR3: ASSLRGRGGSETQY
V: TRBV29-1; J: TRBJ2-4; CDR3: SVQGVVAKNIQY
V: TRBV10-2; J: TRBJ2-3; CDR3: ASSEPPPGGTDTQY